The 23 T cell receptor beta chains reported below all come from one sample, sequenced in a study of blood T cell repertoires in COVID-19 (dated by TCRdb to about 2020). Library prep was done by the immunoSEQ multiplex PCR assay. Drawn from immuneACCESS, this table holds only the in-frame rearrangements with V and J called that TCRdb kept. Clones are partly lost; checked studies trace under half to an unresolved V gene and leave the rest unexplained. This sample comprises under 200,000 clones, roughly 91% of them detected only once. The ten largest make up roughly 5.5% of the sample. Sequenced: peripheral blood. These TCRs come from a man between 40 and 49 years old with active or convalescent COVID-19.

This clone was counted a single time. The CDR3 sequence is CASSLSKGLANTGELFF. Here the CDR3 DNA reads TGTGCCAGCAGCTTATCGAAGGGACTCGCGAACACCGGGGAGCTGTTTTTT. The chain is built from TRBV7-7 and TRBJ2-2; D is perhaps TRBD2 (6 bases). Trimming took off 2 bases at V and 0 bases at J, with 13 bases between the two ends. CDR3 length equals 17 residues. The V gene's germline CDR1 is SSHAT and CDR2 FNYEAQ (reference sequence).

The rearrangement uses TRBV2 and TRBJ1-5; a possible D gene is TRBD1 (5 bases). CDR3 length: 14 amino acids. V lost 3 bases and J lost 6, with 12 bases in between. CDR1 SNHLY and CDR2 FYNNEI come from the germline V gene. CDR3: CASSDGGAVQPQHF. CDR3 nucleotides: TGTGCCAGCAGTGATGGAGGGGCCGTTCAGCCCCAGCATTTT.

The chain recombines TRBV10-3 with TRBJ2-3, with D perhaps TRBD1 (7 bases). The ends were cut back, 7 bases at V and 3 bases at J, with 17 bases in the middle. The CDR3 has 15 residues. Germline CDR1 and CDR2: ENHRY and SYGVKD. CDR3 nucleotide sequence: TGTGCCATCATGGCCAGGGGGGTCGAGACAGATACGCAGTATTTT. Its protein product is CAIMARGVETDTQYF.

This clone turned up a few times. The rearrangement joins TRBV4-3 to TRBJ2-5; unclear D gene. There are 14 residues in the CDR3. Trimming stripped 3 bases from V and 0 bases from J, with 8 bases between. Looked up from germline, CDR1 is LGHNA and CDR2 is YSLEER. The CDR3 nucleotides read TGCGCCAGCAGCCATGGAGCCTACCAAGAGACCCAGTACTTC. This translates into CASSHGAYQETQYF.

This chain joins TRBV19 and TRBJ2-7; a weak D match, TRBD1 (6 bases). The V and J ends lost 5 bases and 3 bases respectively, with 11 bases between them. CDR3 length equals 13 residues. The germline CDR1 and CDR2 sequences are LNHDA and SQIVND (reference sequence). In nucleotides, the CDR3 is TGTGCCAGTAGTTTGGACAGCCGCTACGAGCAGTACTTC. This encodes CASSLDSRYEQYF.

The rearrangement joins TRBV5-5 to TRBJ2-6; 7 bases align to TRBD1. The CDR3 runs to 18 residues. The V gene end was trimmed by 4 bases and the J gene end by 0 bases; junction bases not matched to a gene: 10. Germline CDR1 SGHKS, CDR2 YYEKEE (reference sequence). This CDR3 is CASSTRTGALSGANVLTF. Here the CDR3 DNA reads TGTGCCAGCAGCACAAGGACAGGAGCCCTCTCTGGGGCCAACGTCCTGACTTTC.

This sequence joins TRBV5-1 and TRBJ1-1, with 9 positions matching TRBD1. The CDR3 spans 15 residues. The trim removed 0 bases at V and 5 bases at J, leaving 5 bases unmatched. Germline V lookup: CDR1 SGHRS, CDR2 YFSETQ. DNA of the CDR3: TGCGCCAGCAGCTTGGGGGGACAGGGTTGGACTGAAGCTTTCTTT. It specifies CASSLGGQGWTEAFF.

The rearrangement links TRBV7-2 to TRBJ1-5; no definite D call. Germline V gene lookup returns CDR1 SGHTA and CDR2 FQGNSA. The CDR3 spans 14 residues. Trimming cost V 3 bases and J 5 bases, with 11 bases left between them. CDR3 DNA sequence: TGTGCCAGCAGCTTGGGAGGGAGGGATCAGCCCCAGCATTTT. The encoded protein is CASSLGGRDQPQHF.

CDR3 sequence: CASSQGVQGREQFF. The CDR3 DNA follows: TGCGCCAGCAGCCAAGGGGTACAGGGCCGAGAGCAGTTCTTC. V usage is TRBV4-1 and J usage is TRBJ2-1; D possibly corresponds to TRBD1 (6 bases). Deletions cut 1 base from V and 10 bases from J, with 14 bases between. The CDR3 length is 14 residues. The germline CDR1 and CDR2 sequences are MGHRA and YSYEKL.

V usage is TRBV9 and J usage is TRBJ1-1, with D possibly TRBD1 on 5 matching bases. Germline V gene sequence: CDR1 SGDLS, CDR2 YYNGEE. Trimming pared 3 bases from V and 2 bases from J, leaving 14 bases between. CDR3 length equals 15 residues. The CDR3 DNA sequence: TGTGCCAGCAGCGGAGTTCCGGGGGGTAACACTGAAGCTTTCTTT. The encoded protein is CASSGVPGGNTEAFF.

This chain uses TRBV18 with TRBJ1-5; 7 bases are a match to TRBD1. V was clipped by 6 bases and J by 3 bases; unmatched bases: 8. Germline assignment: CDR1 KGHSH and CDR2 LQKENI. CDR3 length: 15 amino acids. Here the CDR3 reads CASSRGQTYNQPQHF. CDR3 DNA sequence: TGTGCCAGCTCCCGGGGACAGACTTACAATCAGCCCCAGCATTTT.

This rearrangement joins TRBV7-3 to TRBJ2-1; perhaps TRBD2 as D (5 bases). The V and J ends lost 5 bases and 0 bases respectively, with 20 bases between them. The CDR3 loop spans 18 amino acids. CDR1 is SGHTA, CDR2 FQGTGA, per germline. CDR3 sequence (DNA): TGTGCCAGCAGCCTGGAGGACGGTCGGGCCTACTCCTACAATGAGCAGTTCTTC. Residues: CASSLEDGRAYSYNEQFF. The variable domain in full, completed from reference TRBV7-3 and TRBJ2-1, reads GAGVSQTPSNKVTEKGKYVELRCDPISGHTALYWYRQSLGQGPEFLIYFQGTGAADDSGLPNDRFFAVRPEGSVSTLKIQRTERGDSAVYLCASSLEDGRAYSYNEQFFGPGTRLTVL.

V gene TRBV27 combines with J gene TRBJ1-4; no clear D. CDR3 length: 15 amino acids. The germline V gene has CDR1 MNHEY and CDR2 SMNVEV (reference sequence). V was cut by 2 bases and J by 5 bases, with 12 bases left in between. The CDR3 protein is CASSLEAGFNEKLFF. The CDR3 region has the DNA TGTGCCAGCAGTTTAGAGGCTGGATTCAATGAAAAACTGTTTTTT.

This chain uses TRBV7-2 with TRBJ2-7; 8 nucleotides match TRBD2. The CDR3 totals 15 residues. The ends lost 1 base at V and 4 bases at J; junction bases unmatched: 6. The germline CDR1 and CDR2 sequences are SGHTA and FQGNSA. The CDR3 protein is CASSLGSGLGYEQYF. CDR3 coding DNA: TGTGCCAGCAGCTTAGGATCGGGACTAGGATACGAGCAGTACTTC.

This chain joins TRBV27 and TRBJ2-7; 9 bases line up with TRBD1. CDR3 length: 15 residues. Trimming took 5 bases from V and 2 from J; bases not matched to a gene: 7. Per germline, CDR1 MNHEY and CDR2 SMNVEV (reference sequence). The CDR3 nucleotides read TGTGCCAGCAGTCCATACCGGGACAGGGCCTACGAGCAGTACTTC. It yields the protein CASSPYRDRAYEQYF.

This chain links TRBV6-5 with TRBJ1-1; 9 bases map to TRBD1. Per germline, CDR1 MNHEY and CDR2 SVGAGI. The CDR3 runs 14 residues. With V trimmed by 6 bases and J by 1 base, 3 bases remained unmatched. CDR3 protein: CASRGTGRNTEAFF. The CDR3 DNA follows: TGTGCCAGCAGGGGGACAGGGAGGAACACTGAAGCTTTCTTT.

The chain carries TRBV5-1 and TRBJ2-1; 10 bases match TRBD1. The germline V gene has CDR1 SGHRS and CDR2 YFSETQ. The CDR3 spans 15 residues. The J segment lost 6 bases and the V segment lost 0 bases, leaving 3 bases of the junction unmatched. The CDR3 is CASSLAGTGVNEQFF. Written as DNA, the CDR3 is TGCGCCAGCAGCTTGGCCGGGACAGGGGTCAATGAGCAGTTCTTC.

The chain links TRBV13 to TRBJ2-3, with TRBD2 identical over 14 bases. The CDR3 covers 16 residues. Germline CDR1 and CDR2: PRHDT and FYEKMQ (reference sequence). The junction had 8 bases not matched to a gene; V was cut back by 0 bases and J by 12 bases. The CDR3 here is CASSLGGRGLAGEQYF. In DNA form, the CDR3 reads TGTGCCAGCAGCTTAGGGGGTAGGGGACTAGCGGGAGAACAGTATTTT.

This clone was counted a single time. V is TRBV13 and J is TRBJ2-4; D remains ambiguous. The germline V gene encodes CDR1 PRHDT and CDR2 FYEKMQ (reference sequence). The CDR3 totals 14 residues. Trimming shortened V by 3 bases and J by 5 bases, and 11 bases separated the two germline ends. The chain's CDR3 is CASSFGTNENIQYF. CDR3 bases: TGTGCCAGCAGCTTTGGTACAAATGAAAACATTCAGTACTTC.

The gene calls are TRBV9 and TRBJ1-2; 8 bases agree with TRBD1. V shed 4 bases and J 7 bases; nucleotides not matched to a gene: 12. The CDR3 totals 15 residues. The germline V gene encodes CDR1 SGDLS and CDR2 YYNGEE. The CDR3 DNA reads as TGTGCCAGCAGCCCTTCGACAGGGGAGAAAGGTGGCTACACCTTC. Its protein product is CASSPSTGEKGGYTF.

The V and J genes are TRBV28 and TRBJ1-4, with a possible D match to TRBD1 (5 bases). The CDR3 length is 15 residues. V was shortened by 5 bases and J by 0 bases, with 10 bases between the two germline ends. The germline gives CDR1 MDHEN, CDR2 SYDVKM. The CDR3 coding sequence is TGTGCCAGCAGTATTGGGGGGGCAACTAATGAAAAACTGTTTTTT. As protein: CASSIGGATNEKLFF.

This clone has more than one count but fewer than ten. V is TRBV10-3 and J is TRBJ1-2, with no clear D. The V end was cut by 4 bases, the J end by 3 bases, with 12 bases between. The CDR3 covers 14 residues. CDR1 is ENHRY, CDR2 SYGVKD, per germline. The CDR3 nucleotides read TGTGCCATCAGTGTGGTCAGGAGGGACTATGGCTACACCTTC. Encoded protein: CAISVVRRDYGYTF.

The chain employs TRBV21-1 and TRBJ2-7; TRBD2, the D gene given by the table, was not confirmed from the DNA. TRBV21-1 is termed a pseudogene. This CDR3 is built from 13 residues. CDR3 coding DNA: TGTGCCAGCAGCGCCCGGCGGGGGTACGAGCAGTACTTC. As protein: CASSARRGYEQYF.